The clone carrying this T cell receptor beta chain has just a few counts. Its target is not known. The method was immunoSEQ multiplex PCR; TCRdb's version includes in-frame clones alone and lacks a portion of them. The data hold thousands of clones, with around 68% observed a single time. The entry originates in a study of CD8 T cell repertoires and HIV-1 epitope variants. The receptor's source is a male donor with HIV. Sequencing was performed on cultured CD8+ T cells derived from PBMCs.

CDR3 in DNA: TGTGCCAGCAGTTTCAGGGGGACAGGGGGTCATACCTACGAGCAGTACTTC. Protein sequence: CASSFRGTGGHTYEQYF. The J gene is TRBJ2-7, the V gene TRBV28; TRBD1 matches at 11 bases. The ends lost 3 bases at V and 2 bases at J; junction bases unmatched: 9. The CDR3 consists of 17 residues. CDR1 and CDR2 from the germline V gene are MDHEN and SYDVKM.